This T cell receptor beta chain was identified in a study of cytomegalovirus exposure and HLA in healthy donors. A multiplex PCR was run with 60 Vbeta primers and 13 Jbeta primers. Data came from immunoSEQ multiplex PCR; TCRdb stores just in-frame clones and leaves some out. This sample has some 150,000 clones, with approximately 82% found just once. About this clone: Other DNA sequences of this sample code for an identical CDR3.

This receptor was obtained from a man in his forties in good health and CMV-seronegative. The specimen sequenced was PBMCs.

The DNA for the CDR3 is TGTGCCAGCAGCTCGGGACAGGGGGGCAATCAGCCCCAGCATTTT. Encoded protein: CASSSGQGGNQPQHF. This sequence joins TRBV7-9 and TRBJ1-5; 11 nucleotides agree with TRBD1. The CDR3 has 15 amino acids. Germline V lookup: CDR1 SEHNR, CDR2 FQNEAQ (reference sequence). V shed 4 bases and J 2 bases; nucleotides not matched to a gene: 1.